This is a list of T cell receptor beta chains from one sample in a study of regulatory T cells in long-lasting Graves disease. TCRdb processed the multiplex PCR reads anew with MiXCR; each CDR3 protein has one entry. The profile shows under 700,000 distinct CDR3 sequences, roughly 16% of them singletons. These data were also reused for a study on T cells in Graves' hyperthyroidism and ophthalmopathy.

Material: peripheral blood mononuclear cells (PBMCs), obtained at new diagnosis, from a patient treated with antithyroid drugs. The source of these receptors is a woman aged 35-60 years with Graves disease. Both conserved end residues are part of each CDR3. D genes are given only for firm matches. The size of a clone is reported for some rows only, either as once, few or many, or as a class for expanded clones.

d_gene	abundance	j_gene	v_gene	CDR3nt	CDR3aa
.	many	TRBJ2-3	TRBV11-3	TGTGCCAGCAGCTTAGAGGCCTCAGATACGCAGTATTTT	CASSLEASDTQYF
TRBD1	many	TRBJ1-1	TRBV3-1	TGTGCCAGCAGCCAAGACTGGGACAGAAACACTGAAGCTTTCTTT	CASSQDWDRNTEAFF
.	few	TRBJ1-4	TRBV6-1	TGTGCCAGCAGGACCACAGGGTTCGGCGAAAAACTGTTTTTT	CASRTTGFGEKLFF
.	many	TRBJ1-2	TRBV2	TGTGCCAGCACCGGGAGGGGATTCTATGGCTACACCTTC	CASTGRGFYGYTF
.	many	TRBJ2-5	TRBV2	TGTGCCAGCAGTTATTCCGGGGGCCAAGAGACCCAGTACTTC	CASSYSGGQETQYF
.	few	TRBJ2-1	TRBV4-2	TGTGCCAGCAGCCAAGAAAGAGGGGTTCCGAATGAGCAGTTCTTC	CASSQERGVPNEQFF
.	many	TRBJ2-1	TRBV9	TGTGCCAGCACCCCTGGGCAGGGTGGGAATGAGCAGTTCTTC	CASTPGQGGNEQFF
.	once	TRBJ2-3	TRBV18	TGTGCCAGCTCAACGCGGGTTACAGATACGCAGTATTTT	CASSTRVTDTQYF
.	many	TRBJ1-5	TRBV6-1	TGTGCCAGCAGTGTGGGGGCCATAGGCAATCAGCCCCAGCATTTT	CASSVGAIGNQPQHF
TRBD1	once	TRBJ2-7	TRBV27	TGTGCCAGCAGTTTATACCGGGACAGGTCCTACGAGCAGTACTTC	CASSLYRDRSYEQYF
TRBD1	.	TRBJ2-7	TRBV6-1	TGTGCCAGCAGCCCGGGACAGGGGTTTTCCGAGCAGTACTTC	CASSPGQGFSEQYF
TRBD1	.	TRBJ2-2	TRBV5-1	TGCGCCAGCAGCTCTGACAGGGGGCATACCGGGGAGCTGTTTTTT	CASSSDRGHTGELFF
TRBD2	.	TRBJ2-7	TRBV27	TGTGCCAGCAGCACCACCCTTGCTTCCGGGACTAGCAAGTACGAGCAGTACTTC	CASSTTLASGTSKYEQYF
TRBD2	few	TRBJ2-7	TRBV20-1	TGCAGTGCTGCAAGACTAGCGGGCTACGAGCAGTACTTC	CSAARLAGYEQYF
.	few	TRBJ1-5	TRBV27	TGTGCCAGCAAAGCATCCGGGACCGACAATCAGCCCCAGCATTTT	CASKASGTDNQPQHF
TRBD1	.	TRBJ1-3	TRBV5-5	TGTGCCAGCAGCTTGTCGGCAGGGGGCATGAACACCATATATTTT	CASSLSAGGMNTIYF
.	.	TRBJ1-2	TRBV6-5	TGTGCCAGCAGTTACGCTTCTGGGGCGAACTATGGCTACACCTTC	CASSYASGANYGYTF
.	.	TRBJ1-2	TRBV2	TGTGCCAGCAGTGAAATGATGGTCCAAGACGGCTACACCTTC	CASSEMMVQDGYTF
.	few	TRBJ2-5	TRBV4-2	TGTGCCAGCAGCTTCGTCCTAGGAGGTGGCGAGACCCAGTACTTC	CASSFVLGGGETQYF
.	many	TRBJ1-1	TRBV30	TGTGCCTGCATGAAGGGGGGCACTGAAGCTTTCTTT	CACMKGGTEAFF
TRBD1	.	TRBJ1-6	TRBV4-1	TGCGCCAGCAGCCAAGCGAGGACAGGGAGCGATTCACCCCTCCACTTT	CASSQARTGSDSPLHF
.	many	TRBJ2-1	TRBV3-1	TGTGCCAGCTCCGGCGGACCCACCCCGCAAAGCGATGAGCAGTTCTTC	CASSGGPTPQSDEQFF
TRBD2	few	TRBJ2-3	TRBV2	TGTGCCAGCACTTCTAGACTAGCACGGGATACGCAGTATTTT	CASTSRLARDTQYF
.	few	TRBJ2-2	TRBV18	TGTGCCAGCTCACCCCGGAGCGGTATAAACACCGGGGAGCTGTTTTTT	CASSPRSGINTGELFF
.	many	TRBJ1-6	TRBV2	TGTGCCAGCAGTGAAAGACAGGAGGGTTCACCCCTCCACTTT	CASSERQEGSPLHF
.	many	TRBJ1-5	TRBV12-3/TRBV12-4	TGTGCCAGCAGTTTTGGCTTTAGCAATCAGCCCCAGCATTTT	CASSFGFSNQPQHF
.	many	TRBJ2-3	TRBV12-3/TRBV12-4	TGTGCCAGCAGCCCCCGAGTTGGCACAGATACGCAGTATTTT	CASSPRVGTDTQYF
TRBD2	many	TRBJ2-5	TRBV20-1	TGCAGTGCTAGACGACTAGCGGGGGGGGAGACCCAGTACTTC	CSARRLAGGETQYF
.	.	TRBJ1-6	TRBV4-1	TGCGCCAGCAGCCAAGATGGGGGGAGGGCAGGCCAATCCTCTTATAATTCACCCCTCCACTTT	CASSQDGGRAGQSSYNSPLHF
.	few	TRBJ1-5	TRBV11-3	TGTGCCAGCAGCCAAGGGTCTTATGGCAATCAGCCCCAGCATTTT	CASSQGSYGNQPQHF
.	many	TRBJ1-4	TRBV27	TGTGCCAGCAGCAGGTGGGCCCACCAGGGTGCAACTAATGAAAAACTGTTTTTT	CASSRWAHQGATNEKLFF
.	many	TRBJ1-1	TRBV6-1	TGTGCCAGCTGCCGGGGGGGGAACACTGAAGCTTTCTTT	CASCRGGNTEAFF
.	many	TRBJ1-3	TRBV2	TGTGCCAGCAGTGAGCCCCTGGGGTCAGCAGGAAACACCATATATTTT	CASSEPLGSAGNTIYF
.	.	TRBJ1-5	TRBV19	TGTGCCAGTAGTATAGATTGGGGGCAGCCCCAGCATTTT	CASSIDWGQPQHF
.	many	TRBJ1-1	TRBV20-1	TGCAGTGCTAGCCCAGGGACATACACTGAAGCTTTCTTT	CSASPGTYTEAFF
.	few	TRBJ2-7	TRBV4-1	TGCGCCAGCAGCCAAGACCAGGGATTGTATGGTTCAGGCATAAACGAGCAGTACTTC	CASSQDQGLYGSGINEQYF
TRBD1	many	TRBJ2-5	TRBV6-1	TGTGCCAGCAGGGACAGGGGTCAAGAGACCCAGTACTTC	CASRDRGQETQYF
TRBD2	many	TRBJ2-1	TRBV6-9	TGTGCCAGCAGTTACGGAGGCGGGGGGGCTAATGAGCAGTTCTTC	CASSYGGGGANEQFF
.	.	TRBJ1-1	TRBV29-1	TGCAGCGTTGGGGAGCAGGCCGTACTAGGAGCTTTCTTT	CSVGEQAVLGAFF
.	many	TRBJ1-1	TRBV5-1	TGCGCCAGCAGCTCGGGACTCTGGAACACTGAAGCTTTCTTT	CASSSGLWNTEAFF
TRBD2	.	TRBJ2-1	TRBV24-1	TGTGCCACCAGTGATTGGGCTAGCGGGGGGCCTCGGGTCAATGAGCAGTTCTTC	CATSDWASGGPRVNEQFF
.	many	TRBJ2-1	TRBV20-1	TGCAGTGCTAGAGATAAAGGCATCCTATGGGCAAGTGAGCAGTTCTTC	CSARDKGILWASEQFF
.	.	TRBJ2-3	TRBV5-1	TGCGCCAGCAGCTTGGAGTACGGGGGCACAGATACGCAGTATTTT	CASSLEYGGTDTQYF
.	many	TRBJ2-5	TRBV18	TGTGCCAGCTCACGGGTCGGGGAGACCCAGTACTTC	CASSRVGETQYF
.	.	TRBJ2-2	TRBV9	TGTGCCAGCAGCGTACGGACGGGAGCGAACACCGGGGAGCTGTTTTTT	CASSVRTGANTGELFF
.	many	TRBJ1-2	TRBV27	TGTGCCAGCAGTTTACGGCCGGATCCAAACTATGGCTACACCTTC	CASSLRPDPNYGYTF
TRBD2	few	TRBJ2-7	TRBV12-3/TRBV12-4	TGTGCCAGCAGTTTACAGGGCGGGGGCTCCTACGAGCAGTACTTC	CASSLQGGGSYEQYF
.	many	TRBJ2-1	TRBV6-1	TGTGCCAGCAGTGAATGGTCCGGGCCCTACAATGAGCAGTTCTTC	CASSEWSGPYNEQFF
.	many	TRBJ1-5	TRBV6-1	TGTGCCAGCAGTGTCTTGGCCAATCAGCCCCAGCATTTT	CASSVLANQPQHF
.	many	TRBJ2-3	TRBV2	TGTGCCAGCAGGGGCAGGGATACGCAGTATTTT	CASRGRDTQYF
TRBD1	.	TRBJ1-4	TRBV6-1	TGTGCCAGCGGAGGACAGGGGCTCTTGGAATATAGTGAAAAACTGTTTTTT	CASGGQGLLEYSEKLFF
.	many	TRBJ1-6	TRBV6-1	TGTGCCAGCAGACACGACAGGTTCCTCGGTTCACCCCTCCACTTT	CASRHDRFLGSPLHF
.	few	TRBJ2-1	TRBV29-1	TGCAGCGTTGAACGTGGTCTTTACAATGAGCAGTTCTTC	CSVERGLYNEQFF
TRBD1	.	TRBJ2-7	TRBV12-3/TRBV12-4	TGTGCCAGCCAGACAGGGAAAACCTACGAGCAGTACTTC	CASQTGKTYEQYF